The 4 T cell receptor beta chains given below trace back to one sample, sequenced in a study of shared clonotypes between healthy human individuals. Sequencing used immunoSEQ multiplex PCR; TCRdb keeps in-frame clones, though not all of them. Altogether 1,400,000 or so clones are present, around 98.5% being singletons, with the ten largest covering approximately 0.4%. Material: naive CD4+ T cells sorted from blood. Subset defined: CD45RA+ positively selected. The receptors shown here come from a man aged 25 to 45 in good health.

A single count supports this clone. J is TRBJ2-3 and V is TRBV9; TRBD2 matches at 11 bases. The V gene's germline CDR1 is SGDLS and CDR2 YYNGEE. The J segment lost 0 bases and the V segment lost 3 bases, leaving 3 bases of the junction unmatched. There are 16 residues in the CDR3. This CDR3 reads CASSAGLAESTDTQYF. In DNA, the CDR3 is TGTGCCAGCAGCGCGGGACTAGCGGAAAGCACAGATACGCAGTATTTT.

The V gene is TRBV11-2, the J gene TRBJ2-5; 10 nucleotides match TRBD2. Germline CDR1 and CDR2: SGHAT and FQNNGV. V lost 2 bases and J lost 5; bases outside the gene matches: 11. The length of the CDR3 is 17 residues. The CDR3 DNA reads TGTGCCAGCAGCTTAAATTCCCTAGCGGGAGTCGAGGAGACCCAGTACTTC. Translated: CASSLNSLAGVEETQYF.

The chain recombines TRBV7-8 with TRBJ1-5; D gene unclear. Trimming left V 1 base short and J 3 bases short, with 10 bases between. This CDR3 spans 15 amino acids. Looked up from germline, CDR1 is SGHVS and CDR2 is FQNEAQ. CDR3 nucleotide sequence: TGTGCCAGCAGCTTAGAGGGAAGGGACAATCAGCCCCAGCATTTT. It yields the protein CASSLEGRDNQPQHF.

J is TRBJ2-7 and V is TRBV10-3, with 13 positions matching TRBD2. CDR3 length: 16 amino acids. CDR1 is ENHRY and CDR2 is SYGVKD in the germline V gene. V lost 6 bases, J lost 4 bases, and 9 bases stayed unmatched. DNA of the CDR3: TGTGCCATCAGCCGGGGACTAGCGGGATTTCGGTACGAGCAGTACTTC. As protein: CAISRGLAGFRYEQYF.